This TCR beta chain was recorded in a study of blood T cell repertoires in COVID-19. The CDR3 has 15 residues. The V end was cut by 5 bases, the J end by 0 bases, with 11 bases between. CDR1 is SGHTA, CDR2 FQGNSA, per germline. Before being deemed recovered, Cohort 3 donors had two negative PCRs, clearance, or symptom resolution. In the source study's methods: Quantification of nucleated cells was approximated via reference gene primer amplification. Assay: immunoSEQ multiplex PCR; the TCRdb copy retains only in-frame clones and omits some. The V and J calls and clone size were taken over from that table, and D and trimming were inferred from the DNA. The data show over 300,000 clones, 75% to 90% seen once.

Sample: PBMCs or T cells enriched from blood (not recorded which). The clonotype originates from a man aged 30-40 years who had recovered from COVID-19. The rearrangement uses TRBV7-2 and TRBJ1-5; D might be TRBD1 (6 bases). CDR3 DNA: TGTGCCAGCAGCCTGACAGGCAATAGCAATCAGCCCCAGCATTTT. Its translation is CASSLTGNSNQPQHF.